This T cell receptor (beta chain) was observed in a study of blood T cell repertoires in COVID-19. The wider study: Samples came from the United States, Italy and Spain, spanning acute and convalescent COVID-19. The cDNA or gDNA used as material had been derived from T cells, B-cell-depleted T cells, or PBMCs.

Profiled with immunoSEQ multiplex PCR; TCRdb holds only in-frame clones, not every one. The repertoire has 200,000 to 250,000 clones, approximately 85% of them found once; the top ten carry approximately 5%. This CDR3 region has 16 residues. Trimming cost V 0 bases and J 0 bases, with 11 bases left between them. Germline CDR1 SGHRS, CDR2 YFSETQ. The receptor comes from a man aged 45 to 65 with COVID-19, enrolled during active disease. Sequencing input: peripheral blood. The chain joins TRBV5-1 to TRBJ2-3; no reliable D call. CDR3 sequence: CASSLEAPHSTDTQYF. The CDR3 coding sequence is TGCGCCAGCAGCTTGGAAGCGCCACATAGCACAGATACGCAGTATTTT.